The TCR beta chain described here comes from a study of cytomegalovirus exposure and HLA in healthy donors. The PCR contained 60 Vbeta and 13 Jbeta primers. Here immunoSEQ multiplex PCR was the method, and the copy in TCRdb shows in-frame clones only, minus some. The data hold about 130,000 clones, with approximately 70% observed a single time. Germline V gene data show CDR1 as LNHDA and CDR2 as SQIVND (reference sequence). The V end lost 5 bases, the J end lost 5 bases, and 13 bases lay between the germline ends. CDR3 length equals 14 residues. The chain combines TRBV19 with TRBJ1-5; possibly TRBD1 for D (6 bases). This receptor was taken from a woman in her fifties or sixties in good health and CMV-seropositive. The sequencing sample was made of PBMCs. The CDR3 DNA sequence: TGTGCCAGTAGTGTGGGACAACCCCATCAGCCCCAGCATTTT. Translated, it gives CASSVGQPHQPQHF.